Listed here are 24 T cell receptor beta chains from one sample, sequenced in a study of PD-L1 blockade in urothelial cancer. The time point: peripheral blood 6 weeks after treatment start. The method was immunoSEQ multiplex PCR; TCRdb's version includes in-frame clones alone and lacks a portion of them. The sample includes about 45,000 clones, about four fifths of them seen just once. The sample consisted of PBMCs, taken around atezolizumab (anti-PD-L1) treatment. The source of these receptors is a man aged 55-75 years with urothelial cancer.

The gene calls are TRBV5-1 and TRBJ2-3; 7 bases match TRBD2. The CDR3 totals 16 residues. CDR1 and CDR2 from the germline V gene are SGHRS and YFSETQ. J gave up 0 bases and V 1 base, and 5 bases lay outside the gene matches. CDR3 protein: CASSLMWGGSTDTQYF. The CDR3 coding sequence is TGCGCCAGCAGCTTGATGTGGGGGGGGAGCACAGATACGCAGTATTTT. Combining the CDR3 with reference TRBV5-1 and TRBJ2-3 gives the whole variable domain KAGVTQTPRYLIKTRGQQVTLSCSPISGHRSVSWYQQTPGQGLQFLFEYFSETQRNKGNFPGRFSGRQFSNSRSEMNVSTLELGDSALYLCASSLMWGGSTDTQYFGPGTRLTVL.

This chain joins TRBV28 and TRBJ1-1; no clear D. The V gene's germline CDR1 is MDHEN and CDR2 SYDVKM. The CDR3 has 14 residues. Between the trimmed V and J ends, which lost 4 bases and 1 base, there was a span of 10 bases. In nucleotides, the CDR3 is TGTGCCAGCAGTTACGCAGTCCGGAACACTGAAGCTTTCTTT. Translation: CASSYAVRNTEAFF.

The rearrangement joins TRBV28 to TRBJ2-3, with 8 nucleotides matching TRBD2. The CDR3 consists of 16 residues. Germline V lookup: CDR1 MDHEN, CDR2 SYDVKM. V trimming: 3 bases; J trimming: 3 bases; junction bases outside the gene matches: 8. CDR3 sequence reads: CASSLDSGIRTDTQYF. Here the CDR3 DNA reads TGTGCCAGCAGTTTGGATAGCGGGATACGGACAGATACGCAGTATTTT.

This rearrangement joins TRBV2 to TRBJ2-3, with 8 bases that match TRBD2. The CDR3 contains 15 residues. J gave up 1 base and V 5 bases, and 5 bases lay outside the gene matches. The germline gives CDR1 SNHLY, CDR2 FYNNEI. The CDR3 coding sequence is TGTGCCAGCAGTCCAGCGGGAGTGGGCACAGATACGCAGTATTTT. Translated: CASSPAGVGTDTQYF. The whole variable domain, remainder taken from reference TRBV2 and TRBJ2-3, is EPEVTQTPSHQVTQMGQEVILRCVPISNHLYFYWYRQILGQKVEFLVSFYNNEISEKSEIFDDQFSVERPDGSNFTLKIRSTKLEDSAMYFCASSPAGVGTDTQYFGPGTRLTVL.

This chain uses TRBV6-1 with TRBJ1-4; 8 positions match TRBD1. V trimming: 4 bases; J trimming: 4 bases; junction bases outside the gene matches: 14. In germline, CDR1 is MNHNS, CDR2 SASEGT. The length of the CDR3 is 18 residues. In nucleotides, the CDR3 is TGTGCCAGCAGTGGGGTCAGACAGGGGCTTTTTGATAATGAAAAACTGTTTTTT. Its translation: CASSGVRQGLFDNEKLFF.

This clone was observed a few times. The rearrangement uses TRBV9 and TRBJ1-2; D perhaps matches TRBD1 (6 bases). CDR3 length: 13 residues. The V and J ends lost 3 bases and 8 bases respectively, with 14 bases between them. Germline-derived CDR1 and CDR2 are SGDLS and YYNGEE. The CDR3 coding sequence is TGTGCCAGCAGCGGGACAGAGTCTCTGGGCTACACCTTC. It translates to CASSGTESLGYTF.

The chain has TRBV4-2 and TRBJ2-3, with TRBD2 matching 14 bases. Trimming took 2 bases from V and 5 from J; bases not matched to a gene: 3. The length of the CDR3 is 16 residues. The germline V gene has CDR1 LGHNA and CDR2 YNFKEQ. CDR3 coding DNA: TGTGCCAGCAGCCAAACCGGGACTAGCGGGAGAGATACGCAGTATTTT. Encoded protein: CASSQTGTSGRDTQYF.

The chain links TRBV11-3 to TRBJ2-2, with D possibly being TRBD2 (5 bases). The V and J ends lost 5 bases and 6 bases respectively, with 22 bases between them. The CDR3 is 17 amino acids. Germline CDR1 SGHNT, CDR2 YENEEA. The CDR3 region is CASSPGDTMEDSGELFF. In DNA, the CDR3 is TGTGCCAGCAGCCCTGGTGACACCATGGAGGATTCCGGGGAGCTGTTTTTT.

The sample holds a few counts of this clone. V and J are TRBV5-1 and TRBJ1-1, with 9 positions matching TRBD1. Germline V gene lookup returns CDR1 SGHRS and CDR2 YFSETQ. This CDR3 contains 14 residues. With V trimmed by 3 bases and J by 5 bases, 5 bases remained unmatched. The CDR3 DNA reads as TGCGCCAGCAGCTGGACAGGGGAGACTACTGAAGCTTTCTTT. Protein: CASSWTGETTEAFF.

The V call is TRBV10-1, the J call TRBJ1-1, with D perhaps TRBD1 (5 bases). Germline V CDR1 and CDR2: WNHNN, SYGVQD (reference sequence). This CDR3 region has 14 residues. V was clipped by 6 bases and J by 5 bases, with 16 bases between them. The CDR3 spells CASRADTAGTEAFF. CDR3 DNA sequence: TGCGCCAGCAGAGCTGATACCGCAGGGACTGAAGCTTTCTTT.

The chain uses TRBV15 and TRBJ2-1, with D perhaps TRBD1 (7 bases). V lost 0 bases to trimming and J lost 7 bases, with 13 bases between them. The CDR3 is 15 residues long. The germline gives CDR1 LNHNV, CDR2 YYDKDF (reference sequence). In DNA form, the CDR3 reads TGTGCCACCAGCAGAGATTTGACAGGGAGGAATGAGCAGTTCTTC. It yields the protein CATSRDLTGRNEQFF.

The J gene is TRBJ1-2, the V gene TRBV4-3, with 7 positions matching TRBD1. Trimming at V came to 1 base and at J to 3 bases, leaving 5 bases not matched to a gene. This CDR3 spans 15 amino acids. Germline V gives CDR1 LGHNA, CDR2 YSLEER. The CDR3 loop reads CASSQVQTGDYGYTF. CDR3 nucleotide sequence: TGCGCCAGCAGCCAAGTTCAAACAGGGGACTATGGCTACACCTTC.

The CDR3 region is CASRGGVGQPGSYEQYF. The CDR3 DNA reads TGTGCCAGCAGGGGAGGGGTCGGACAGCCTGGCTCCTACGAGCAGTACTTC. This sequence joins TRBV2 and TRBJ2-7; perhaps TRBD2 as D (7 bases). The CDR3 spans 17 residues. CDR1 and CDR2 (germline): SNHLY, FYNNEI. V was pared by 6 bases and J by 0 bases, with 21 bases between.

V usage is TRBV6-1 and J usage is TRBJ1-5; D unresolved. CDR1 and CDR2 (germline): MNHNS, SASEGT. Trimming shortened V by 6 bases and J by 9 bases, and 18 bases separated the two germline ends. The CDR3 length is 14 residues. The chain's CDR3 is CASSVRTDSPPQHF. DNA for the CDR3: TGTGCCAGCAGCGTAAGGACGGACTCTCCGCCCCAGCATTTT.

Only a few counts were recorded for this clone. CDR3 in DNA: TGTGCCAGCAGTTCGGACAGATTAGAGACCCAGTACTTC. Protein sequence: CASSSDRLETQYF. The chain has TRBV6-1 and TRBJ2-5; D possibly corresponds to TRBD1 (6 bases). CDR1 is MNHNS and CDR2 is SASEGT in the germline V gene. V lost 5 bases and J 4 bases, leaving 11 bases between the germline ends. The CDR3 loop spans 13 amino acids.

The chain carries TRBV9 and TRBJ2-7, with TRBD2 as a possible D gene (7 bases). This CDR3 is 14 amino acids long. Trimming took 4 bases from V and 6 from J, leaving 17 bases between them. In germline, CDR1 is SGDLS, CDR2 YYNGEE. The CDR3 spells CASSPGGQGSEQYF. The DNA for the CDR3 is TGTGCCAGCAGCCCCGGGGGGCAGGGGAGCGAGCAGTACTTC.

The chain links TRBV6-6 to TRBJ2-7; 7 nucleotides align to TRBD1. Germline CDR1 reads MNHNY; CDR2 reads SVGAGI (reference sequence). The trim removed 4 bases at V and 3 bases at J, leaving 3 bases unmatched. This CDR3 is 13 amino acids long. The CDR3 nucleotides read TGTGCCAGCAGTTTAGGGGGCGGCTACGAGCAGTACTTC. Encoded protein: CASSLGGGYEQYF.

The rearrangement links TRBV7-8 to TRBJ2-1, with D maybe TRBD2 (6 bases). The V end was cut by 2 bases, the J end by 5 bases, with 19 bases between. Germline lookup yields CDR1 SGHVS and CDR2 FQNEAQ. The CDR3 is 17 amino acids. In nucleotides, the CDR3 is TGTGCCAGCAGCTTATCTGCTGGTAGCGGCGGGCACAATGAGCAGTTCTTC. Translating gives CASSLSAGSGGHNEQFF.

V and J are TRBV6-6 and TRBJ2-5, with 9 bases fitting TRBD2. Trimming at V came to 2 bases and at J to 5 bases, leaving 9 bases not matched to a gene. The CDR3 loop spans 16 amino acids. Per the germline V gene, CDR1 is MNHNY and CDR2 is SVGAGI (reference sequence). The CDR3 sequence: CASSYGRRGGSETQYF. The CDR3 nucleotides read TGTGCCAGCAGTTACGGGCGGCGGGGGGGCAGCGAGACCCAGTACTTC.

V gene TRBV19 combines with J gene TRBJ1-1, with D perhaps TRBD1 (5 bases). Trimming left V 2 bases short and J 1 base short, with 8 bases between. The CDR3 totals 14 residues. Germline assignment: CDR1 LNHDA and CDR2 SQIVND (reference sequence). CDR3 region: CASSINTGNTEAFF. In DNA, the CDR3 is TGTGCCAGTAGTATAAATACAGGGAACACTGAAGCTTTCTTT.

The V and J genes are TRBV28 and TRBJ1-6; unclear D gene. The CDR3 consists of 11 residues. Between the trimmed V and J ends, which lost 4 bases and 9 bases, there was a span of 4 bases. CDR1 MDHEN and CDR2 SYDVKM come from the germline V gene. The CDR3 spells CASSSFSPLHF. The CDR3 region has the DNA TGTGCCAGCAGTTCGTTTTCACCCCTCCACTTT.

This clone was seen more than once but under ten times. This sequence joins TRBV28 and TRBJ2-1, with a weak D call TRBD1 (6 bases). CDR3 length: 13 residues. V shed 5 bases and J shed 8 bases, with 13 bases lying between them. CDR1 is MDHEN and CDR2 is SYDVKM in the germline V gene. The CDR3 DNA is TGTGCCAGCAGTCTAGGGGGAAGCGATGAGCAGTTCTTC. Amino acids: CASSLGGSDEQFF.

The chain joins TRBV5-6 to TRBJ2-1; 8 positions match TRBD2. The ends lost 1 base at V and 7 bases at J; junction bases unmatched: 4. Per germline, CDR1 SGHDT and CDR2 YYEEEE. This CDR3 region has 14 residues. CDR3 DNA: TGTGCCAGCAGCTTGCGGGGGGGCCGGAATGAGCAGTTCTTC. Protein sequence: CASSLRGGRNEQFF.

In this sample, this clone turned up a few times. This chain joins TRBV28 and TRBJ1-6; 10 positions agree with TRBD1. V shed 6 bases, J shed 6 bases, and the junction held 5 bases outside the gene matches. Germline V lookup: CDR1 MDHEN, CDR2 SYDVKM. This CDR3 is built from 15 residues. CDR3 coding DNA: TGTGCCAGCAGACGACAGGGGGCAGGTAATTCACCCCTCCACTTT. It is translated as CASRRQGAGNSPLHF.